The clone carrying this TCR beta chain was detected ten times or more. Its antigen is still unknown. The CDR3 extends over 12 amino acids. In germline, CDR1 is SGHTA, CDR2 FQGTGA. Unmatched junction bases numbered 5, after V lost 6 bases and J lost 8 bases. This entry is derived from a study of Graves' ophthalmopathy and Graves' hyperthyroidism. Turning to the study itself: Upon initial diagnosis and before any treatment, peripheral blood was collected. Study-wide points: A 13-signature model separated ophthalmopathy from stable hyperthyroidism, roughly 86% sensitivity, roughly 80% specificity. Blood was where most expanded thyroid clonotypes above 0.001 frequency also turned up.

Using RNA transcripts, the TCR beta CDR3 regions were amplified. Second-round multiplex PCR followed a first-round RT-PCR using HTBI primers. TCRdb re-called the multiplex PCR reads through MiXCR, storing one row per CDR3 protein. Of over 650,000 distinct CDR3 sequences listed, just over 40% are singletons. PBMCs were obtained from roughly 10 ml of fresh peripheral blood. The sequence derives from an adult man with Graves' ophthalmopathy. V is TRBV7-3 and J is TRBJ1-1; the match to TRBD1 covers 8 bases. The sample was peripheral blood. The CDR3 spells CASRRRTGEAFF. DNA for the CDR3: TGTGCCAGCAGACGCAGGACAGGGGAAGCTTTCTTT.